This T cell receptor beta chain was sequenced in a study of human versus mouse CDR3 diversity and MHC coevolution. The V gene's germline CDR1 is MDHEN and CDR2 SYDVKM. CDR3 length: 19 amino acids. V trimming: 3 bases; J trimming: 1 base; junction bases outside the gene matches: 10. Clones were read by immunoSEQ multiplex PCR, and TCRdb kept only the in-frame ones, dropping some. The sample holds about 81,000 clones, around 95% seen once. This TCR was sampled from a person aged 25 to 69 in good health. The sequenced sample was naive CD4+ T cells from blood. The sample's subset: CD45RO-negative CD62L-positive naive CD4 T cells. This sequence joins TRBV28 and TRBJ2-4, with 12 nucleotides matching TRBD2. CDR3 coding DNA: TGTGCCAGCAGTTTGCGGACTAGCGGGACTCGGGGCGCCAAAAACATTCAGTACTTC. Translating it yields CASSLRTSGTRGAKNIQYF.